A selection of T cell receptor beta chains follows, all from one sample in a study of blood T cell repertoires in COVID-19. The method was immunoSEQ multiplex PCR; TCRdb's version includes in-frame clones alone and lacks a portion of them. The sample consists of some 60,000 clones, less than 85% of them appearing once. The sequenced material came from peripheral blood. Every receptor here comes from a woman in her 50s with active or convalescent COVID-19. The CDR3 runs from the conserved cysteine through the conserved F or W. Each record gives: V gene, D gene, J gene, clone size, CDR3 DNA, CDR3 protein. A D gene is named only where the DNA matches it firmly. Clone size is shown for a subset of rows, as once, few, many or a class of expanded clone.

v_gene: TRBV9
d_gene: -
j_gene: TRBJ2-3
abundance: -
CDR3nt: TGTGCCAGCAGCGACAACCGACACCTTCCTACAGATACGCAGTATTTT
CDR3aa: CASSDNRHLPTDTQYF

v_gene: TRBV11-2
d_gene: -
j_gene: TRBJ2-1
abundance: -
CDR3nt: TGTGCCAGCAGCTTACCCTCCTGGGCAGGAGGGAATGAGCAGTTCTTC
CDR3aa: CASSLPSWAGGNEQFF

v_gene: TRBV14
d_gene: TRBD1
j_gene: TRBJ1-2
abundance: -
CDR3nt: TGTGCCAGCAGCTCGAGAGCCGGACAGGTCCCTATCTATGGCTACACCTTC
CDR3aa: CASSSRAGQVPIYGYTF

v_gene: TRBV12-3/TRBV12-4
d_gene: -
j_gene: TRBJ2-1
abundance: once
CDR3nt: TGTGCCAGCAGCCCTTACTACAATGAGCAGTTCTTC
CDR3aa: CASSPYYNEQFF

v_gene: TRBV6-1
d_gene: -
j_gene: TRBJ1-3
abundance: -
CDR3nt: TGTGCCAGCAGTGACCCCACACACTCTGGAAACACCATATATTTT
CDR3aa: CASSDPTHSGNTIYF

v_gene: TRBV27
d_gene: TRBD1
j_gene: TRBJ2-1
abundance: medium-sized
CDR3nt: TGTGCCAGCACTCGGGACAGCCCTTACAATGAGCAGTTCTTC
CDR3aa: CASTRDSPYNEQFF

v_gene: TRBV10-2
d_gene: -
j_gene: TRBJ1-3
abundance: -
CDR3nt: TGCGCCAGCAGTGACAGGGATAGCTCTGGAAACACCATATATTTT
CDR3aa: CASSDRDSSGNTIYF

v_gene: TRBV4-1
d_gene: -
j_gene: TRBJ2-3
abundance: -
CDR3nt: TGCGCCAGCAGCCTCACTTACAGGACACCAAGCACAGATACGCAGTATTTT
CDR3aa: CASSLTYRTPSTDTQYF

v_gene: TRBV28
d_gene: TRBD1
j_gene: TRBJ1-2
abundance: few
CDR3nt: TGTGCCAGCAGTTTAGAGGGACAGGCGTACTATGGCTACACCTTC
CDR3aa: CASSLEGQAYYGYTF

v_gene: TRBV5-1
d_gene: -
j_gene: TRBJ2-2
abundance: many
CDR3nt: TGCGCCAGCAGCGCCTACAGGATGACCGGGGAGCTGTTTTTT
CDR3aa: CASSAYRMTGELFF

v_gene: TRBV10-1
d_gene: TRBD2
j_gene: TRBJ2-1
abundance: few
CDR3nt: TGCGCCAGCAGTCGTGGCGGGACTACCTACAATGAGCAGTTCTTC
CDR3aa: CASSRGGTTYNEQFF

v_gene: TRBV11-2
d_gene: -
j_gene: TRBJ2-2
abundance: -
CDR3nt: TGTGCCAGCAGCTTAGTTTGGGGCAGCAACACCGGGGAGCTGTTTTTT
CDR3aa: CASSLVWGSNTGELFF

v_gene: TRBV2
d_gene: -
j_gene: TRBJ2-3
abundance: -
CDR3nt: TGTGCCAGCAGTGGGACATTTATTAGCACAGATACGCAGTATTTT
CDR3aa: CASSGTFISTDTQYF

v_gene: TRBV3-1/TRBV3-2
d_gene: TRBD2
j_gene: TRBJ2-7
abundance: once
CDR3nt: TGTGCCAGCAGCCGGACTAGCGAAGCCTACGAGCAGTACTTC
CDR3aa: CASSRTSEAYEQYF

v_gene: TRBV11-3
d_gene: TRBD2
j_gene: TRBJ2-3
abundance: once
CDR3nt: TGTGCCAGCAGCTTGGGAAGCGGGAGGGCCGGGACAGATACGCAGTATTTT
CDR3aa: CASSLGSGRAGTDTQYF

v_gene: TRBV10-3
d_gene: -
j_gene: TRBJ1-6
abundance: -
CDR3nt: TGTGCCATCAGGTGGGACACGTATAATTCACCCCTCCACTTT
CDR3aa: CAIRWDTYNSPLHF

v_gene: TRBV27
d_gene: TRBD2
j_gene: TRBJ2-7
abundance: -
CDR3nt: TGTGCCAGCAGCCGACTAGCGGGGGCCTACGAGCAGTACTTC
CDR3aa: CASSRLAGAYEQYF

v_gene: TRBV28
d_gene: -
j_gene: TRBJ1-1
abundance: -
CDR3nt: TGTGCCAGCAGTTTAGAGGCGCCGAACACTGAAGCTTTCTTT
CDR3aa: CASSLEAPNTEAFF

v_gene: TRBV6-6
d_gene: TRBD2
j_gene: TRBJ2-1
abundance: few
CDR3nt: TGTGCCAGCAAACCGGGGACTAGCGTAAACAATGAGCAGTTCTTC
CDR3aa: CASKPGTSVNNEQFF

v_gene: TRBV6-1
d_gene: TRBD2
j_gene: TRBJ2-1
abundance: -
CDR3nt: TGTGCCAGCAGTGAAATGGGGTTGGCGGGAGGGCCCTTGGGGGAGCAGTTCTTC
CDR3aa: CASSEMGLAGGPLGEQFF

v_gene: TRBV6-5
d_gene: -
j_gene: TRBJ2-7
abundance: medium-sized
CDR3nt: TGTGCCAGCAAGACCCGGGACAAAATTCGCTTAAACTTC
CDR3aa: CASKTRDKIRLNF

v_gene: TRBV5-6
d_gene: -
j_gene: TRBJ2-7
abundance: -
CDR3nt: TGTGCCAGCAGCCCGACCTTAACGGGGAGCTCCTACGAGCAGTACTTC
CDR3aa: CASSPTLTGSSYEQYF

v_gene: TRBV29-1
d_gene: -
j_gene: TRBJ2-7
abundance: -
CDR3nt: TGCAGCGTTGTGGCAGCGACTTCCTACGAGCAGTACTTC
CDR3aa: CSVVAATSYEQYF

v_gene: TRBV7-9
d_gene: TRBD2
j_gene: TRBJ2-7
abundance: -
CDR3nt: TGTGCCAGCAGCGCGGGACTAGCGGGAGTAACCCACGAGCAGTACTTC
CDR3aa: CASSAGLAGVTHEQYF

v_gene: TRBV28
d_gene: TRBD1
j_gene: TRBJ1-1
abundance: few
CDR3nt: TGTGCCAGCAGTTCCCAGGGGGCGCGAACTGAAGCTTTCTTT
CDR3aa: CASSSQGARTEAFF

v_gene: TRBV27
d_gene: -
j_gene: TRBJ2-7
abundance: -
CDR3nt: TGTGCCAGCAGTTTAGCGGGAATGGGCGACGAGCAGTACTTC
CDR3aa: CASSLAGMGDEQYF

v_gene: TRBV27
d_gene: -
j_gene: TRBJ1-3
abundance: -
CDR3nt: TGTGCCAGCAGGGGCCAGGGCTCTGGAAACACCATATATTTT
CDR3aa: CASRGQGSGNTIYF

v_gene: TRBV27
d_gene: -
j_gene: TRBJ2-5
abundance: -
CDR3nt: TGTGCCAGCAGTTTATCGGGGGCCGGGTGGGAGACCCAGTACTTC
CDR3aa: CASSLSGAGWETQYF

v_gene: TRBV30
d_gene: -
j_gene: TRBJ1-6
abundance: -
CDR3nt: TGTGCAGGAACGGGGGAATATAATTCACCCCTCCACTTT
CDR3aa: CAGTGEYNSPLHF

v_gene: TRBV2
d_gene: TRBD2
j_gene: TRBJ2-1
abundance: few
CDR3nt: TGTGCCAGCAGTGAGTTAGGAGCGGGGGGGTCTGAGCAGTTCTTC
CDR3aa: CASSELGAGGSEQFF

v_gene: TRBV12-3/TRBV12-4
d_gene: TRBD1
j_gene: TRBJ2-7
abundance: -
CDR3nt: TGTGCAGTTCAGGGACAGTCGGCCTACGAGCAGTACTTC
CDR3aa: CAVQGQSAYEQYF

v_gene: TRBV18
d_gene: TRBD2
j_gene: TRBJ2-3
abundance: -
CDR3nt: TGTGCCAGCTCACCGGTAGCGGGAGCTACAGATACGCAGTATTTT
CDR3aa: CASSPVAGATDTQYF

v_gene: TRBV9
d_gene: -
j_gene: TRBJ2-2
abundance: once
CDR3nt: TGTGCCAGCAGCTTAGGCATGGCCACCGGGGAGCTGTTTTTT
CDR3aa: CASSLGMATGELFF

v_gene: TRBV3-1/TRBV3-2
d_gene: TRBD2
j_gene: TRBJ2-1
abundance: many
CDR3nt: TGTGCCAGCAGCCAAGAGGGGCTAGCGGGGGGAGGCAATGAGCAGTTCTTC
CDR3aa: CASSQEGLAGGGNEQFF

v_gene: TRBV29-1
d_gene: TRBD1
j_gene: TRBJ2-6
abundance: -
CDR3nt: TGCAGCGTCGGGACAGGGGGCTATGGGGCCAACGTCCTGACTTTC
CDR3aa: CSVGTGGYGANVLTF

v_gene: TRBV29-1
d_gene: -
j_gene: TRBJ2-7
abundance: -
CDR3nt: TGCAGCGCCACAGGGCCGGGGGGAACCTACGAGCAGTACTTC
CDR3aa: CSATGPGGTYEQYF

v_gene: TRBV11-3
d_gene: TRBD2
j_gene: TRBJ2-1
abundance: -
CDR3nt: TGTGCCAGCAGCTTAGGGACTAGGAACAATGAGCAGTTCTTC
CDR3aa: CASSLGTRNNEQFF

v_gene: TRBV5-1
d_gene: -
j_gene: TRBJ2-7
abundance: once
CDR3nt: TGCGCCAGCAGTTATGGACAAGACGAGCAGTACTTC
CDR3aa: CASSYGQDEQYF

v_gene: TRBV6-5
d_gene: -
j_gene: TRBJ2-7
abundance: -
CDR3nt: TGTGCCAGCTTCCTAGGGGGGGGGCGCGACGAGCAGTACTTC
CDR3aa: CASFLGGGRDEQYF

v_gene: TRBV7-9
d_gene: -
j_gene: TRBJ1-2
abundance: -
CDR3nt: TGTGCCAGCAGGGGATTTGGGGGCGACTATGGCTACACCTTC
CDR3aa: CASRGFGGDYGYTF